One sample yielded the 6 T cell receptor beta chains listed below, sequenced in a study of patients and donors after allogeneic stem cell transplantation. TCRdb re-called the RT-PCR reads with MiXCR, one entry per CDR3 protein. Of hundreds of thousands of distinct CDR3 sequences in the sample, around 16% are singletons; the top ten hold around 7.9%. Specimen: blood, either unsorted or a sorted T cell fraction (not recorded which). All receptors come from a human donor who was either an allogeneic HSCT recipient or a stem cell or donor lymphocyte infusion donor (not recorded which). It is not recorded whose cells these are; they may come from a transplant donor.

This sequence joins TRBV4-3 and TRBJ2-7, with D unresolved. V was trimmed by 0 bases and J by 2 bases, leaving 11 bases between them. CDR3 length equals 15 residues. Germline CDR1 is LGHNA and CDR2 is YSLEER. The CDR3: CASSQDPRYTYEQYF. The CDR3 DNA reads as TGCGCCAGCAGCCAAGACCCCCGGTACACCTACGAGCAGTACTTC.

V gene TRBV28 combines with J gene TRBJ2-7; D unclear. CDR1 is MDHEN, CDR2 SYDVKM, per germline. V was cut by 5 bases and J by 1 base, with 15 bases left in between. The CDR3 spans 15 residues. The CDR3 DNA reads TGTGCCAGCAGTCCAGGACCTGGATGGTCCTACGAGCAGTACTTC. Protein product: CASSPGPGWSYEQYF.

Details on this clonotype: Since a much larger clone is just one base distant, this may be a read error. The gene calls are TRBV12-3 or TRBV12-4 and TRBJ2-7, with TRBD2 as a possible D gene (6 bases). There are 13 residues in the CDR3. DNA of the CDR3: TGTGCCAGCAGTTTAATGGAGGGCTACGAGCAGAACTTC. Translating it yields CASSLMEGYEQNF.

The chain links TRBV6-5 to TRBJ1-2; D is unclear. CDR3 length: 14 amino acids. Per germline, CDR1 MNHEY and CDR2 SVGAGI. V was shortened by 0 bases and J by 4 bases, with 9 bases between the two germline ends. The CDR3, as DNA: TGTGCCAGCAGTTACTCGGTCGGACCCTATGGCTACACCTTC. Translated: CASSYSVGPYGYTF.

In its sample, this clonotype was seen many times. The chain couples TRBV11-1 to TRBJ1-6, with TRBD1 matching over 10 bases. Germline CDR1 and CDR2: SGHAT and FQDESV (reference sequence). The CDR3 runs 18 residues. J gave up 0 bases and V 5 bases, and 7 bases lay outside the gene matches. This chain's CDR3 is CASSPDRGRGSYNSPLHF. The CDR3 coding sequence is TGTGCCAGCAGCCCAGACAGGGGGCGCGGCTCCTATAATTCACCCCTCCACTTT.

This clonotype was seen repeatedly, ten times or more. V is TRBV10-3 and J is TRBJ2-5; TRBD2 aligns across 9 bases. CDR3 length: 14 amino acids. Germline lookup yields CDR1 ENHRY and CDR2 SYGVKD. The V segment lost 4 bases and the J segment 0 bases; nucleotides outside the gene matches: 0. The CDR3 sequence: CAISGTSDQETQYF. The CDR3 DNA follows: TGTGCCATCAGTGGGACTAGCGACCAAGAGACCCAGTACTTC.